This TCR beta chain was obtained from a study of blood T cells in healthy people across ages. A second PCR, run for about 7 to 11 cycles, used a sample-barcoded 5' primer plus a J-beta primer mix. TCRdb called the 5' RACE reads again in MiXCR, with one record for every CDR3 protein. The table has approximately 1.5 million distinct CDR3 sequences, under 55% seen once. V lost 0 bases to trimming and J lost 4 bases, with 15 bases between them. Looked up from germline, CDR1 is SGDLS and CDR2 is YYNGEE. The CDR3 covers 16 residues. Ranging in age from about 6 to 100, the donors were healthy Caucasian individuals from Russia. Investigators took roughly 10 milliliters of peripheral blood from every donor.

This receptor was identified in a woman younger than 30 in good health. V is TRBV9 and J is TRBJ2-3; TRBD1 is a possible D gene (6 bases). The source material was blood. The CDR3 DNA reads as TGTGCCAGCAGCGTAGATCCGCAGGGGAAAGCAGATACGCAGTATTTT. Residues: CASSVDPQGKADTQYF.